This TCR beta chain was captured in a study of blood T cell repertoires in COVID-19. This CDR3 region has 13 residues. Trimming removed 5 bases at V and 5 bases at J, with 12 bases between. CDR1 SGHVS and CDR2 FQNEAQ come from the germline V gene. This clone was observed a single time. Enrolled through a virtual design, the participants were between 18 and 89 years of age and came from about two dozen US areas. Measured with immunoSEQ multiplex PCR; TCRdb has only the in-frame clones, and not every one. The sample includes some 420,000 clones, 85% to 90% of them seen just once. The V call is TRBV7-8, the J call TRBJ2-5; possible D gene TRBD2, 5 bases. What was sequenced was PBMCs or T cells enriched from blood (not recorded which). This TCR was recovered from a man aged 30-40 years who had recovered from COVID-19. The CDR3 DNA reads as TGTGCCAGCAGCCCCGAGGGCTGGGAGACCCAGTACTTC. It encodes CASSPEGWETQYF.